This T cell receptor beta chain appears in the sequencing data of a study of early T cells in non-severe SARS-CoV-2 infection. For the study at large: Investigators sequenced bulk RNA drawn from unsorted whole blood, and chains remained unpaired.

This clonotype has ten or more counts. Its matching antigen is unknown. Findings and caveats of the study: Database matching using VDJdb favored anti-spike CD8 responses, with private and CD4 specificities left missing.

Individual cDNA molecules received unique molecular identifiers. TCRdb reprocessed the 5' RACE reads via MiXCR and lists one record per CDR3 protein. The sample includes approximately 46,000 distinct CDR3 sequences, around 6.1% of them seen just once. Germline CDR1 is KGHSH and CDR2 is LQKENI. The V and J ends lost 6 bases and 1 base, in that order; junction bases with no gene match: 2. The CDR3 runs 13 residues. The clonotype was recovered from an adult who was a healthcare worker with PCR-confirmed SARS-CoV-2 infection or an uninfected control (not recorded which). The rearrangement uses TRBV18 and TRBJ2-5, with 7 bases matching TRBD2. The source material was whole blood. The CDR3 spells CASSRGTQETQYF. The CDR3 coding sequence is TGTGCCAGCTCGCGGGGGACCCAAGAGACCCAGTACTTC.